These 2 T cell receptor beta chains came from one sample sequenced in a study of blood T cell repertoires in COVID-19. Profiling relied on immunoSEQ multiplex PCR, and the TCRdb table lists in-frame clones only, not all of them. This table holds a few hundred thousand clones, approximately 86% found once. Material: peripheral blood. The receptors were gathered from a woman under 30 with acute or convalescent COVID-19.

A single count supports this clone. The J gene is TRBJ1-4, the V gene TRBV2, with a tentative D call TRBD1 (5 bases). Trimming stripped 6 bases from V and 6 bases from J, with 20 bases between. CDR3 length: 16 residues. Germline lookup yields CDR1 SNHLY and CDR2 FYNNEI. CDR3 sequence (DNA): TGTGCCAGCAGCCACTTCCGCGGGGCGGATGATGAAAAACTGTTTTTT. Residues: CASSHFRGADDEKLFF.

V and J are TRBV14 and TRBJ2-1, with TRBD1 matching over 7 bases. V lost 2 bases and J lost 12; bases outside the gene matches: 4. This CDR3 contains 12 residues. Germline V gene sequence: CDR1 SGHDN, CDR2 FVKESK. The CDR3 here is CASSQQGDWQFF. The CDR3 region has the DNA TGTGCCAGCAGCCAACAGGGGGATTGGCAGTTCTTC.